Sequencing of this T cell receptor (beta chain) was carried out in a study of T cell repertoires in cytomegalovirus infection. Study as a whole: It was the public TCR beta signatures that indicated both CMV infection and matching HLA type.

TCRdb recomputed calls from the reads with MiXCR, one row per CDR3 protein. There are about 920,000 distinct CDR3 sequences in the sample; under 40% occur only once, and 13% lies in the top ten. This clonotype was observed once. Its antigen is not known. One end of the junction does not line up with germline, which may come from a read error. In germline, CDR1 is SEHNR, CDR2 FQNEAQ (reference sequence). This CDR3 comprises 14 residues. This clonotype was sampled from a human donor in good health (CMV status not recorded). Some clones in this sample may be carry-over from other donors' samples. The chain joins TRBV7-9 to TRBJ2-3; 7 bases align to TRBD1. The sequenced sample was cultured CD8+ T cells from PBMCs, obtained from culture after CMV antigen stimulation. Here the CDR3 DNA reads TGTGCCTCGTTAGGACAGGAAAGGGCAGATATGCAGTATTTT. Protein product: CASLGQERADMQYF.